Included here is one T cell receptor (beta chain) sequence, with context. Its matching antigen is unknown. The entry originates in a study of shared clonotypes between healthy human individuals. General study findings and limits: Some naive CD4 clonotypes, about 5.5%, turned up in common across a few donors.

V lost 0 bases, J lost 8 bases, and 10 bases lay in between. The CDR3 runs to 14 residues. The germline gives CDR1 SNHLY, CDR2 FYNNEI. CD45RO-negative CD8 cells positively selected for CCR7 made up the naive population, which excluded terminally differentiated effector memory CD45RA+ cells. The data were produced by immunoSEQ multiplex PCR, yet TCRdb's version contains in-frame clones alone and is incomplete. The sample includes some 2 million clones, approximately 95% of them seen just once. The V and J genes are TRBV2 and TRBJ1-4, with D possibly matching TRBD1 (6 bases). Sequenced: naive CD8+ T cells sorted from blood. The source of this sequence is a man aged 18-30 years in good health. CDR3 sequence reads: CASSEAGGGEKLFF. In DNA, the CDR3 is TGTGCCAGCAGTGAAGCAGGGGGTGGGGAAAAACTGTTTTTT. Full variable domain (outside the CDR3, taken from reference TRBV2 and TRBJ1-4): EPEVTQTPSHQVTQMGQEVILRCVPISNHLYFYWYRQILGQKVEFLVSFYNNEISEKSEIFDDQFSVERPDGSNFTLKIRSTKLEDSAMYFCASSEAGGGEKLFFGSGTQLSVL.